The sequence of this TCR beta chain was determined in a study of shared clonotypes between healthy human individuals. Assay used: immunoSEQ multiplex PCR; TCRdb lists only in-frame clones, some missing. The sample comprises approximately 1.1 million clones, 70% to 80% of which are singletons, and 0.52% rests with the top ten. The sample comprised memory CD4+ T cells from PBMCs. Regarding subset: CD45RA-negative fraction. The sequence derives from a man younger than 35 in good health. Some clones in this sample may be carry-over from other donors' samples.

The CDR3 nucleotides are TGTGCCAGCAGCCGGGGTAGCGGGAGAGGGACCGGGGAGCTGTTTTTT. Protein sequence: CASSRGSGRGTGELFF. This rearrangement joins TRBV7-2 to TRBJ2-2, with 9 bases matching TRBD2. V gave up 5 bases and J gave up 5 bases; unmatched junction bases: 9. The germline V gene has CDR1 SGHTA and CDR2 FQGNSA. This CDR3 spans 16 amino acids.